This entry is about one TCR beta chain. What it binds is unknown. This record comes from a study of T cell clones after liver transplantation. Overall study: TCRbeta sequencing after a pre-transplant mixed lymphocyte reaction identified graft-donor-reactive clones, later tracked in post-transplant blood. Blood was drawn pre-transplant, before withdrawal, and after full or failed withdrawal.

Germline V lookup: CDR1 PRHDT, CDR2 FYEKMQ (reference sequence). Trimming stripped 8 bases from V and 0 bases from J, with 14 bases between. This CDR3 is built from 14 residues. Study outcomes and limitations: Donor-reactive sequences fell more than third party-reactive ones, suggesting partial deletion.

Method: immunoSEQ multiplex PCR; TCRdb's copy keeps in-frame clones and lacks some. The table has some 70,000 clones, about 88% seen once; the top ten hold approximately 2.4%. Sorting of unstimulated PBMCs yielded separate CD3+CD4+ and CD3+CD8+ fractions. The chain uses TRBV13 and TRBJ2-7, with D maybe TRBD2 (6 bases). The specimen comprised CD4+ T cells from blood, sampled before liver transplant. This sequence originates from a human donor who received a liver transplant. The DNA for the CDR3 is TGTGCCAGCGGGTCTCGGCGGGACTCCTACGAGCAGTACTTC. Protein product: CASGSRRDSYEQYF.